A single sample gave rise to the 18 T cell receptor beta chains below, sequenced in a study of T cell repertoires in cytomegalovirus infection. No antigen has been assigned to these receptors. TCRdb called the reads again in MiXCR, with one record for every CDR3 protein. Of about 900,000 distinct CDR3 sequences in the sample, about 33% are singletons; the top ten hold over 10%. Here the sequenced sample was cultured CD8+ T cells from PBMCs, taken from culture after CMV antigen stimulation. Receptors originate from a human donor in good health (CMV status not recorded). Some clones in this sample may be carry-over from other donors' samples.

This clonotype was recorded a few times. This chain uses TRBV28 with TRBJ1-5, with D unclear. V was shortened by 6 bases and J by 7 bases, with 16 bases between the two germline ends. CDR1 MDHEN and CDR2 SYDVKM come from the germline V gene. This CDR3 contains 14 residues. CDR3 loop: CASRVGLSGQPQHF. The CDR3 DNA sequence: TGTGCCAGCAGAGTTGGCCTCTCGGGCCAGCCCCAGCATTTT. The variable domain in full, with the rest retrieved from reference TRBV28 and TRBJ1-5, is DVKVTQSSRYLVKRTGEKVFLECVQDMDHENMFWYRQDPGLGLRLIYFSYDVKMKEKGDIPEGYSVSREKKERFSLILESASTNQTSMYLCASRVGLSGQPQHFGDGTRLSIL.

In its sample, this clonotype was seen many times. This rearrangement joins TRBV7-2 to TRBJ2-5; TRBD2 matches 10 bases. V lost 5 bases, J lost 5 bases, and 5 bases stayed unmatched. Germline CDR1 and CDR2: SGHTA and FQGNSA. This CDR3 is 14 amino acids long. The DNA of the CDR3 is TGTGCCAGCAGCGTAAGCGGGGGGGCGGAGACCCAGTACTTC. Amino acids: CASSVSGGAETQYF. The full variable domain, in which reference TRBV7-2 and TRBJ2-5 provide the parts outside the CDR3, is GAGVSQSPSNKVTEKGKDVELRCDPISGHTALYWYRQSLGQGLEFLIYFQGNSAPDKSGLPSDRFSAERTGGSVSTLTIQRTQQEDSAVYLCASSVSGGAETQYFGPGTRLLVL.

The rearrangement links TRBV6-2 or TRBV6-3 to TRBJ2-7; maybe TRBD1 (5 bases). CDR3 size: 12 residues. Germline V CDR1 and CDR2: MNHEY, SVGEGT. The CDR3 region has the DNA TGTTCCACTTCGAGCAGGGTGAACGAGCAGTACGTC. As protein: CSTSSRVNEQYV.

The chain is built from TRBV5-5 and TRBJ1-1; tentative D call: TRBD1 (5 bases). V dropped 3 bases and J dropped 11 bases, with 14 bases sitting between them. Germline CDR1 reads SGHKS; CDR2 reads YYEKEE (reference sequence). The CDR3 covers 12 residues. The CDR3 protein is CASSYWDGSAFF. The CDR3 region has the DNA TGTGCCAGCAGCTACTGGGACGGTTCGGCTTTCTTT.

This clonotype appeared once. The chain carries TRBV29-1 and TRBJ2-7; 7 bases line up with TRBD1. CDR3 length: 15 residues. Trimming cost V 0 bases and J 2 bases; bases outside gene matches: 7. Germline V gives CDR1 SQVTM, CDR2 ANQGSEA. The CDR3 DNA is TGCAGCGTTGAAGATTTAAGGACAGGTCCCTACGAGCAGTACTTC. It codes for CSVEDLRTGPYEQYF.

A note on this clonotype: The junction departs from the called germline gene at one end, perhaps through a read error. This chain joins TRBV6-2 or TRBV6-3 and TRBJ2-3; D tentatively reads TRBD1 or TRBD2 (5 bases each). The CDR3 loop spans 17 amino acids. Germline V gene lookup returns CDR1 MNHEY and CDR2 SVGEGT. The CDR3 bases are TGTGCCAGCAGTTGGCCCCCGGATGGGGCTAGCACAGATATGCAGTATTTT. It specifies CASSWPPDGASTDMQYF.

There are a few counts of this clonotype. The V call is TRBV2, the J call TRBJ1-4; 9 nucleotides match TRBD1. J was trimmed by 7 bases and V by 8 bases; bases with no gene match: 11. CDR1 SNHLY and CDR2 FYNNEI come from the germline V gene. The CDR3 runs 15 residues. The CDR3 DNA is TGTGCCAGCTCCGAATACCGGGACAGGGTTGAAAAACTGTTTTTT. This codes for CASSEYRDRVEKLFF.

This clonotype was seen ten or more times. This sequence joins TRBV4-1 and TRBJ2-5, with TRBD2 as a possible D gene (7 bases). The CDR3 consists of 16 residues. The germline gives CDR1 MGHRA, CDR2 YSYEKL. V dropped 4 bases and J dropped 5 bases, with 20 bases sitting between them. The CDR3 DNA reads TGCGCCAGCAGCCCCTACGTGGGGGGGCGTCGGGAGACCCAGTACTTC. This gives the protein CASSPYVGGRRETQYF.

This clonotype was detected ten times or more. The V call is TRBV20-1, the J call TRBJ1-3; the match to TRBD1 covers 7 bases. V lost 4 bases to trimming and J lost 6 bases; unmatched junction nucleotides: 9. The CDR3 has 14 amino acids. From germline, CDR1 is DFQATT and CDR2 SNEGSKA (reference sequence). The DNA for the CDR3 is TGCAGTGCTACCGAGGGGGGACAGTTAAACACCATATATTTT. It encodes CSATEGGQLNTIYF.

There are many counts of this clonotype. The chain links TRBV6-1 to TRBJ2-1, with 7 bases matching TRBD1. This CDR3 contains 14 residues. Germline-derived CDR1 and CDR2 are MNHNS and SASEGT. V shed 5 bases and J 4 bases; nucleotides not matched to a gene: 5. This CDR3 is CASSSTGPYNEQFF. In DNA form, the CDR3 reads TGTGCCAGCAGTTCGACAGGGCCTTACAATGAGCAGTTCTTC.

The table lists this clonotype with a count of one. This chain uses TRBV19 with TRBJ2-1; 14 bases line up with TRBD2. V trimming: 3 bases; J trimming: 0 bases; junction bases outside the gene matches: 1. The CDR3 runs to 17 residues. Germline V gene lookup returns CDR1 LNHDA and CDR2 SQIVND (reference sequence). The CDR3 DNA reads as TGTGCCAGTAGTATGGGACTAGCGGGGGCCTCCTACAATGAGCAGTTCTTC. It is translated as CASSMGLAGASYNEQFF.

The rearrangement links TRBV4-3 to TRBJ2-1; a possible D gene is TRBD1 (6 bases). The germline V gene encodes CDR1 LGHNA and CDR2 YSLEER. The CDR3 is made up of 18 amino acids. Trimming cost V 0 bases and J 0 bases, with 15 bases left between them. The CDR3 nucleotides are TGCGCCAGCAGCCAAGAGTTAGGGGGAGACCTCTCCTACAATGAGCAGTTCTTC. Translation gives CASSQELGGDLSYNEQFF.

The V gene is TRBV4-1, the J gene TRBJ1-1; D remains ambiguous. Between the trimmed V and J ends, which lost 0 bases and 0 bases, there was a span of 8 bases. CDR1 is MGHRA, CDR2 YSYEKL, per germline. The CDR3 runs to 15 residues. The CDR3 DNA follows: TGCGCCAGCAGCCAAGAACCCCAGCTGAACACTGAAGCTTTCTTT. This encodes CASSQEPQLNTEAFF.

This clonotype was seen many times. The chain couples TRBV28 to TRBJ2-3; 9 nucleotides agree with TRBD2. The germline gives CDR1 MDHEN, CDR2 SYDVKM. Trimming removed 3 bases from V and 6 bases from J; junction bases left unmatched: 7. This CDR3 is 15 amino acids long. The CDR3, as DNA: TGTGCCAGCAGTTTTAGCGGGGGATCTGCGGATACGCAGTATTTT. Amino acids: CASSFSGGSADTQYF.

The chain recombines TRBV12-3 or TRBV12-4 with TRBJ1-5, with D perhaps matching TRBD1 (5 bases). This CDR3 comprises 17 residues. The V end lost 5 bases, the J end lost 0 bases, and 17 bases lay between the germline ends. In DNA, the CDR3 is TGTGCCAGCAGTGAGACCAGGGCCGATTATAGCAATCAGCCCCAGCATTTT. Amino acids: CASSETRADYSNQPQHF.

This chain joins TRBV4-1 and TRBJ1-2; 7 nucleotides line up with TRBD1. Germline lookup yields CDR1 MGHRA and CDR2 YSYEKL. The CDR3 totals 16 residues. The V and J ends lost 2 bases and 1 base, in that order; junction bases with no gene match: 7. CDR3 protein: CASSQNPGQLNYGYTF. CDR3 nucleotide sequence: TGCGCCAGCAGCCAAAACCCGGGACAGCTTAACTATGGCTACACCTTC.

This clonotype was seen a handful of times. The gene calls are TRBV24-1 and TRBJ2-3; D may be TRBD1 or TRBD2 (5 bases each). The CDR3 sequence is 15 residues long. Germline CDR1 reads KGHDR; CDR2 reads SFDVKD. V lost 1 base and J 2 bases, leaving 9 bases between the germline ends. As DNA, the CDR3 is TGTGCCACCAGTGATTTTCGAGGGGACACAGATACGCAGTATTTT. This encodes CATSDFRGDTDTQYF.

The rearrangement joins TRBV4-1 to TRBJ2-1, with 15 positions matching TRBD2. This CDR3 comprises 20 residues. The V segment lost 2 bases and the J segment 0 bases; nucleotides outside the gene matches: 8. Germline V lookup: CDR1 MGHRA, CDR2 YSYEKL. The CDR3 is CASSQPGLAGGLSSYNEQFF. The CDR3 DNA sequence: TGCGCCAGCAGCCAACCGGGACTAGCGGGGGGTCTAAGCTCCTACAATGAGCAGTTCTTC.